Detailed here is one T cell receptor beta chain. Its antigen remains unidentified. Assay used: immunoSEQ multiplex PCR; TCRdb lists only in-frame clones, some missing. The sample includes 25,000 or so clones, around 80% seen only once; the top ten take less than 3%. Every patient was affected by relapse after autologous stem cell transplantation, while exposure to brentuximab vedotin was not uniform. Negative magnetic selection isolated CD4+ T cells from thawed PBMCs. In germline, CDR1 is SEHNR, CDR2 FQNEAQ (reference sequence). The CDR3 runs 13 residues. Trimming removed 8 bases at V and 1 base at J, with 9 bases between. This sample was included in a study of PD-1 blockade in classical Hodgkin lymphoma. General observations from the study: CD4+ TCR diversity, unlike CD8+, rose significantly by C4D1. Relative to healthy donors, newly diagnosed patients reportedly had lower baseline TCR diversity, which was reported as lower still in relapsed/refractory patients. The study found complete responders had baseline diversity similar to newly diagnosed patients. The origin of the repertoire differences remains undefined, with disease activity or prior therapy as possible causes.

V gene TRBV7-9 combines with J gene TRBJ1-3; D gene uncertain. The starting material was CD4+ T cells from blood, obtained at baseline. This receptor was obtained from a human donor with classical Hodgkin lymphoma. Here the CDR3 DNA reads TGTGCCAGCCGCGAGTTTTCTGGAAACACCATATATTTT. It yields the protein CASREFSGNTIYF.